This passage covers 13 T cell receptor beta chains from one sample sequenced in a study of T cell responses to AZD1222 COVID-19 vaccine. Sequencing was performed with immunoSEQ multiplex PCR; in TCRdb, only in-frame clones are kept and a portion is missing. Of 100,000 to 150,000 clones in the sample, over 75% are singletons; the top ten hold under 9.5%. The sequences come from peripheral blood, collected on day 0 of AZD1222 vaccination. These receptors originate from an adult in good health.

The chain is built from TRBV5-8 and TRBJ1-2; D unclear. Germline loops: CDR1 SGHTS, CDR2 YDEGEE. With 1 base removed from V and 5 bases from J, the gap between germline ends came to 6 bases. The CDR3 is 12 amino acids. CDR3 residues: CASSLPGYGYTF. In DNA form, the CDR3 reads TGTGCCAGCAGCTTGCCGGGGTATGGCTACACCTTC.

The chain carries TRBV7-8 and TRBJ2-5; D gene uncertain. Germline lookup yields CDR1 SGHVS and CDR2 FQNEAQ. V lost 5 bases and J 2 bases, leaving 18 bases between the germline ends. CDR3 size: 16 residues. CDR3 DNA: TGTGCCAGCAGCGGGATAGCCTCCATCGGGCAAGAGACCCAGTACTTC. As protein: CASSGIASIGQETQYF.

The genes are TRBV7-2 and TRBJ1-5; no firm D call. Germline V gene sequence: CDR1 SGHTA, CDR2 FQGNSA. Trimming left V 2 bases short and J 3 bases short, with 5 bases between. The CDR3 covers 13 residues. CDR3 in DNA: TGTGCCAGCAGCTTAATCGACAATCAGCCCCAGCATTTT. It encodes CASSLIDNQPQHF.

This clone was counted between two and nine times. This sequence joins TRBV7-9 and TRBJ1-1; no reliable D call. The germline gives CDR1 SEHNR, CDR2 FQNEAQ (reference sequence). With 5 bases removed from V and 0 bases from J, the gap between germline ends came to 19 bases. The CDR3 is 17 amino acids. The CDR3 is CASSPPKGRTMNTEAFF. The DNA for the CDR3 is TGTGCCAGCAGCCCCCCTAAAGGGCGAACCATGAACACTGAAGCTTTCTTT.

This clone was detected a few times. The rearrangement joins TRBV12-3 or TRBV12-4 to TRBJ2-7; possible D gene TRBD1, 6 bases. Trimming cost V 6 bases and J 2 bases, with 8 bases left between them. The CDR3 is 12 residues long. In DNA, the CDR3 is TGTGCCAGCAGGACAGGAGCCTACGAGCAGTACTTC. As protein: CASRTGAYEQYF.

This chain links TRBV18 with TRBJ1-1; D is uncertain. The CDR3 has 14 amino acids. Per germline, CDR1 KGHSH and CDR2 LQKENI. V was shortened by 3 bases and J by 2 bases, with 10 bases between the two germline ends. The CDR3 spells CASSPSSGNTEAFF. The CDR3 DNA sequence: TGTGCCAGCTCACCCTCCTCTGGAAACACTGAAGCTTTCTTT.

J is TRBJ1-5 and V is TRBV7-9; TRBD1 aligns across 9 bases. The CDR3 is 15 residues long. Germline CDR1 SEHNR, CDR2 FQNEAQ (reference sequence). Trimming removed 10 bases from V and 1 base from J; junction bases left unmatched: 8. This CDR3 reads CAIPGDRESNQPQHF. The CDR3, as DNA: TGTGCCATACCGGGGGACAGGGAGAGCAATCAGCCCCAGCATTTT.

The rearrangement links TRBV30 to TRBJ2-7; 8 bases are a match to TRBD1. This CDR3 contains 15 residues. V dropped 8 bases and J dropped 0; count of bases not matched to a gene: 12. Germline V gene sequence: CDR1 GTSNPN, CDR2 SVGIG (reference sequence). The CDR3 sequence is CAGRAGQGGSYEQYF. In DNA, the CDR3 is TGTGCCGGAAGAGCTGGACAGGGTGGCTCCTACGAGCAGTACTTC.

The V and J genes are TRBV6-4 and TRBJ1-6; D is unresolved. The ends were cut back, 6 bases at V and 11 bases at J, with 14 bases in the middle. The CDR3 has 13 residues. Germline V gene lookup returns CDR1 MRHNA and CDR2 SNTAGT. CDR3 nucleotide sequence: TGTGCCAGCAGCGCCGCGGGTACTCCACCCCTCCACTTT. Translating gives CASSAAGTPPLHF.

Points on this clone: Different DNA sequences within this sample yield the same CDR3. The chain couples TRBV25-1 to TRBJ1-2; D gene uncertain. Per the germline V gene, CDR1 is MGHDK and CDR2 is SYGVNS. The CDR3 runs to 13 residues. The V end was cut by 1 base, the J end by 4 bases, with 7 bases between. CDR3 amino acids: CASSESGIYGYTF. The CDR3 nucleotides read TGTGCCAGCAGTGAATCGGGTATCTATGGCTACACCTTC.

The rearrangement uses TRBV6-2 or TRBV6-3 and TRBJ1-2, with 7 bases aligning to TRBD1. In germline, CDR1 is MNHEY, CDR2 SVGEGT. V dropped 6 bases and J dropped 7; count of bases not matched to a gene: 11. The CDR3 covers 14 residues. CDR3 sequence: CASSLRGQHVGYTF. CDR3 DNA sequence: TGTGCCAGCAGCCTCCGGGGACAGCATGTTGGCTACACCTTC.

The rearrangement joins TRBV6-6 to TRBJ1-1; 8 bases line up with TRBD1. Looked up from germline, CDR1 is MNHNY and CDR2 is SVGAGI (reference sequence). The length of the CDR3 is 15 residues. V shed 2 bases, J shed 7 bases, and the junction held 9 bases outside the gene matches. The CDR3, as DNA: TGTGCCAGCAGTTACCCCGCAGGGGGCAGAGGTGAAGCTTTCTTT. This encodes CASSYPAGGRGEAFF.

The V call is TRBV6-5, the J call TRBJ1-1; D is uncertain. The CDR3 covers 12 residues. V was cut by 8 bases and J by 5 bases, with 12 bases left in between. Germline CDR1 reads MNHEY; CDR2 reads SVGAGI. CDR3 DNA sequence: TGTGCCAGCCGAACCGGGTCTACTGAAGCTTTCTTT. It translates to CASRTGSTEAFF.